This TCR beta chain was captured in a study of cytomegalovirus exposure and HLA in healthy donors. The PCR had 60 Vbeta and 13 Jbeta primers. Profiling relied on immunoSEQ multiplex PCR, and the TCRdb table lists in-frame clones only, not all of them. This table holds fewer than 140,000 clones, 75% found once. The sequenced sample was PBMCs. The receptor was isolated from a male donor in good health and CMV-seropositive.

The DNA for the CDR3 is TGTGCCAGCAGCTTAGAGGGGGCGGGGGGTGAAAAACTGTTTTTT. Translating it yields CASSLEGAGGEKLFF. This chain uses TRBV7-2 with TRBJ1-4, with 7 bases identical to TRBD1. Germline V lookup: CDR1 SGHTA, CDR2 FQGNSA. CDR3 length equals 15 residues. Trimming removed 1 base from V and 7 bases from J; junction bases left unmatched: 6.